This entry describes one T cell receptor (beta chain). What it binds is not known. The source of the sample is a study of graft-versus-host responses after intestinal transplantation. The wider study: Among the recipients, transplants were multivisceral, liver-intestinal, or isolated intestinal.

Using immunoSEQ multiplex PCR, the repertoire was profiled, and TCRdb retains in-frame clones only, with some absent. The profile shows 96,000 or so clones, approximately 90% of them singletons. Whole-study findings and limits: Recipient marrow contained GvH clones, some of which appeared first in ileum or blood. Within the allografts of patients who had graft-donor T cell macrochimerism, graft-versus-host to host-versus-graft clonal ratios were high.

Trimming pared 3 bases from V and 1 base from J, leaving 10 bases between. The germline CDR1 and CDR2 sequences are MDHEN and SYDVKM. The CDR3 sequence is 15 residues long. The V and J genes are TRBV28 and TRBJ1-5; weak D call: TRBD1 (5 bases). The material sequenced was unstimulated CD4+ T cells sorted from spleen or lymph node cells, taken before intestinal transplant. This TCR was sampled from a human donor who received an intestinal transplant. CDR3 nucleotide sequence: TGTGCCAGCAGTTTTACGGGGGGGAGCAATCAGCCCCAGCATTTT. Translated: CASSFTGGSNQPQHF.